The entry below gives a single TCR beta chain sequence along with its context. What it recognizes is unknown. Profiling relied on immunoSEQ multiplex PCR, and the TCRdb table lists in-frame clones only, not all of them. This repertoire shows some 660,000 clones, about 80% found once; its top ten account for around 2%. The data are from a study of shared clonotypes between healthy human individuals. Study as a whole: A couple of women and a few men aged 18 to 49 served as donors. Every donor yielded three CD4 naive, three CD4 memory, two CD8 naive and one CD8 memory plate.

CDR3 length: 16 amino acids. The V segment lost 1 base and the J segment 3 bases; nucleotides outside the gene matches: 6. Germline V gene sequence: CDR1 SGHVS, CDR2 FNYEAQ. The study's findings and limits: Few donors restricted represented genetic and exposure-history diversity. Sequencing depth was expected to affect clonotype sharing among donors.

Sequencing was carried out using memory CD4+ T cells sorted from blood. Documented subset: CD45RA-negative fraction. The chain employs TRBV7-6 and TRBJ2-1; 7 nucleotides match TRBD2. This sequence was found in a woman under 40 in good health. CDR3 sequence (DNA): TGTGCCAGCAGCTTAGGGGCGGGAGAGGGCTACAATGAGCAGTTCTTC. Its translation is CASSLGAGEGYNEQFF.